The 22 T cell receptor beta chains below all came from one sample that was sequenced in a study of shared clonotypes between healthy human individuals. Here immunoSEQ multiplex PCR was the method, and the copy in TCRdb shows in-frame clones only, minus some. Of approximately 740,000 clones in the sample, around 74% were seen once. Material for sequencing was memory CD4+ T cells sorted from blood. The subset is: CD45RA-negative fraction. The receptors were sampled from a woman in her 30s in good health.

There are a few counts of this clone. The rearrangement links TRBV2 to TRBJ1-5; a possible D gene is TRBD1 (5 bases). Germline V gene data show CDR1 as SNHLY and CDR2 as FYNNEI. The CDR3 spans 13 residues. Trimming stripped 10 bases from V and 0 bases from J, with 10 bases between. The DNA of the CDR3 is TGTGCCACCCAGACAGATAGCAATCAGCCCCAGCATTTT. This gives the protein CATQTDSNQPQHF.

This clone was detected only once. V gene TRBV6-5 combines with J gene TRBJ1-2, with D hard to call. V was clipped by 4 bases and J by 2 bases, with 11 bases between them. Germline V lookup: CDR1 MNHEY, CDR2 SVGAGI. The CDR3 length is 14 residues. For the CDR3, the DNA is TGTGCCAGCAGTTTCACAGTCCTGAACTATGGCTACACCTTC. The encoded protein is CASSFTVLNYGYTF.

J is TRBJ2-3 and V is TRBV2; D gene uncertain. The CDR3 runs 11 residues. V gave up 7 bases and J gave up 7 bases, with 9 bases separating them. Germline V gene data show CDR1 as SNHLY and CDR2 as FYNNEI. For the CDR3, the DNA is TGTGCCAGCACAAGTACATATACGCAGTATTTT. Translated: CASTSTYTQYF.

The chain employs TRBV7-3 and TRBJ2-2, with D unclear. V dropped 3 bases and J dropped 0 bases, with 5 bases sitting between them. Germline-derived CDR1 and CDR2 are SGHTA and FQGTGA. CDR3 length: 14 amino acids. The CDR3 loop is CASSFDANTGELFF. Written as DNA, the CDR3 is TGTGCCAGCAGCTTTGATGCGAACACCGGGGAGCTGTTTTTT.

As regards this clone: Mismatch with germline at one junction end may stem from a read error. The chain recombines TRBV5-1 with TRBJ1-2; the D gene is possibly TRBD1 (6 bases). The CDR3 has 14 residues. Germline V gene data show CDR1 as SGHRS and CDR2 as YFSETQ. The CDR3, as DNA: TGTGCCAGCAGCTCCCGGACAGAGTCCTATGGCTACACCTTC. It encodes CASSSRTESYGYTF.

CDR3 in amino acids: CASRPTSGPYEQYF. The CDR3 DNA is TGCGCCAGCAGGCCCACTAGCGGCCCCTACGAGCAGTACTTC. The chain links TRBV5-1 to TRBJ2-7; 8 bases align to TRBD2. CDR1 is SGHRS, CDR2 YFSETQ, per germline. The junction had 6 bases not matched to a gene; V was cut back by 5 bases and J by 2 bases. This CDR3 comprises 14 residues.

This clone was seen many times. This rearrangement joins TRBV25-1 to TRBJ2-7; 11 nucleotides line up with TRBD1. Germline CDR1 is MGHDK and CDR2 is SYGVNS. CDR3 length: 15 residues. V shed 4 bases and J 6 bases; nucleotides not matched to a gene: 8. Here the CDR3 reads CASSAGTGGSGEQYF. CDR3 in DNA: TGTGCCAGCAGTGCGGGGACAGGGGGATCAGGCGAGCAGTACTTC.

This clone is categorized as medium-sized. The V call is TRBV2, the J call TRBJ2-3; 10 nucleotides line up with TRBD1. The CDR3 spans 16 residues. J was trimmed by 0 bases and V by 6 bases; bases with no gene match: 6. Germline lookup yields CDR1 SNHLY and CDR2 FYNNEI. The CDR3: CASSVGQGGSTDTQYF. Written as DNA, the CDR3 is TGTGCCAGCAGCGTCGGACAGGGGGGCAGCACAGATACGCAGTATTTT.

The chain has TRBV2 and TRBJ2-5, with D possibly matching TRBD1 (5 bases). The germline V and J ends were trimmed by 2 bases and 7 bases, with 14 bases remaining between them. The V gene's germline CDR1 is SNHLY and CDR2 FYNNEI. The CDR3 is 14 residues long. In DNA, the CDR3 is TGTGCCAGCAGTGAAATTAGGGGCCCAGGGACCCAGTACTTC. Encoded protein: CASSEIRGPGTQYF. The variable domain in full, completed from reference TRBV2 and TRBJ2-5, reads EPEVTQTPSHQVTQMGQEVILRCVPISNHLYFYWYRQILGQKVEFLVSFYNNEISEKSEIFDDQFSVERPDGSNFTLKIRSTKLEDSAMYFCASSEIRGPGTQYFGPGTRLLVL.

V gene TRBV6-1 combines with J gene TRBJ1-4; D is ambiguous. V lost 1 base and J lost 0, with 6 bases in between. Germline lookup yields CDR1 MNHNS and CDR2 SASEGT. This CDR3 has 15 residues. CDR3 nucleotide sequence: TGTGCCAGCAGTGAAGGCACGTCAACTAATGAAAAACTGTTTTTT. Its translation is CASSEGTSTNEKLFF.

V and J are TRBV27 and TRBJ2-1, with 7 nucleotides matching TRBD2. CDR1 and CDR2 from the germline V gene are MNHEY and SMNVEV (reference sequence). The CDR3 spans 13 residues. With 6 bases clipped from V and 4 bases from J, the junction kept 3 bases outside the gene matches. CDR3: CASRRGGYNEQFF. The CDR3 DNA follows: TGTGCCAGCAGGCGCGGGGGATACAATGAGCAGTTCTTC.

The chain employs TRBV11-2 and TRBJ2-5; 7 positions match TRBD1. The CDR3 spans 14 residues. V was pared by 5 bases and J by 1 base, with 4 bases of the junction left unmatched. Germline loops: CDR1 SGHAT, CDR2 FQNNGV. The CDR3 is CASSLGTVQETQYF. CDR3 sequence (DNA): TGTGCCAGCAGCCTCGGGACAGTCCAAGAGACCCAGTACTTC.

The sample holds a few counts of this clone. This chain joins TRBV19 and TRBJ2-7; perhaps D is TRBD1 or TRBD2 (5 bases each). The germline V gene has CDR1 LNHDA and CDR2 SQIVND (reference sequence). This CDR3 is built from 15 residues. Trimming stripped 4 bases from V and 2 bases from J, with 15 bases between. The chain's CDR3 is CASSKWGTETYEQYF. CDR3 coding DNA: TGTGCCAGTAGTAAATGGGGGACGGAAACCTACGAGCAGTACTTC.

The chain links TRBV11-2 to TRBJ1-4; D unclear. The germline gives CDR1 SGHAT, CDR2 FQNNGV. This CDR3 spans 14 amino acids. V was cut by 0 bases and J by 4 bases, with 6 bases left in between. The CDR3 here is CASSLDASNEKLFF. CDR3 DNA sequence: TGTGCCAGCAGCTTAGATGCCAGTAATGAAAAACTGTTTTTT.

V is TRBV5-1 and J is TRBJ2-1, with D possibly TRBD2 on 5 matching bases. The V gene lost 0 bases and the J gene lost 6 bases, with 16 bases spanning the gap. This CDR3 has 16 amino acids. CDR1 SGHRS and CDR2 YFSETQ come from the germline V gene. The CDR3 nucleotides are TGCGCCAGCAGCTTGGCGCCGAGGGCTGGGGTCAATGAGCAGTTCTTC. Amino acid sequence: CASSLAPRAGVNEQFF.

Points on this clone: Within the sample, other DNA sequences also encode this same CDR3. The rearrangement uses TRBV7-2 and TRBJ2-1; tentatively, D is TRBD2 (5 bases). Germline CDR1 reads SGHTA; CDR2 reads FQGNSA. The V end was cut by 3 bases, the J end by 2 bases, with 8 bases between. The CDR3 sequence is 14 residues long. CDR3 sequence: CASSFSGTYNEQFF. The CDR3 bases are TGTGCCAGCAGCTTCTCCGGGACCTACAATGAGCAGTTCTTC. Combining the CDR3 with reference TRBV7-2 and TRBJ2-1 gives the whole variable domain GAGVSQSPSNKVTEKGKDVELRCDPISGHTALYWYRQSLGQGLEFLIYFQGNSAPDKSGLPSDRFSAERTGGSVSTLTIQRTQQEDSAVYLCASSFSGTYNEQFFGPGTRLTVL.

The CDR3 spells CASSPVLAGGRNEQFF. CDR3 in DNA: TGTGCCAGCTCACCAGTTCTAGCGGGAGGGCGTAACGAGCAGTTCTTC. The chain is built from TRBV18 and TRBJ2-1, with TRBD2 matching 12 bases. Germline CDR1 reads KGHSH; CDR2 reads LQKENI. Losses at the gene ends were 2 bases for V and 10 bases for J; bases not matched to a gene: 9. The CDR3 is 16 amino acids.

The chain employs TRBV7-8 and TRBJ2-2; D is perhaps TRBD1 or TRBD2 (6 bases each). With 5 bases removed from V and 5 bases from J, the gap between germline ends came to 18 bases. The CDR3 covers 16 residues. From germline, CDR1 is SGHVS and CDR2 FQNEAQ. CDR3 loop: CASSLSRGTGTGELFF. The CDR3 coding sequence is TGTGCCAGCAGCCTTAGTAGGGGGACTGGTACCGGGGAGCTGTTTTTT.

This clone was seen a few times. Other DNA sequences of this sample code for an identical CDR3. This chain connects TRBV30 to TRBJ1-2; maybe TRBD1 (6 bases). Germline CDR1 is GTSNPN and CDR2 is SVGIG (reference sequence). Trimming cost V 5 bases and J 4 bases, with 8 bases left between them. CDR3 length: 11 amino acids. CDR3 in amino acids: CAWDRSYGYTF. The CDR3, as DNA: TGTGCCTGGGACAGGAGCTATGGCTACACCTTC. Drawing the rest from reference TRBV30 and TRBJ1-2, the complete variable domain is SQTIHQWPATLVQPVGSPLSLECTVEGTSNPNLYWYRQAAGRGLQLLFYSVGIGQISSEVPQNLSASRPQDRQFILSSKKLLLSDSGFYLCAWDRSYGYTFGSGTRLTVV.

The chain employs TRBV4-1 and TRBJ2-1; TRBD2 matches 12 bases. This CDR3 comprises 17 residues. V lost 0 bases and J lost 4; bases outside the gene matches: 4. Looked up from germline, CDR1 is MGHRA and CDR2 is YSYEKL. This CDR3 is CASSQDHGLAGYNEQFF. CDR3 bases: TGCGCCAGCAGCCAAGATCACGGACTAGCGGGATACAATGAGCAGTTCTTC.

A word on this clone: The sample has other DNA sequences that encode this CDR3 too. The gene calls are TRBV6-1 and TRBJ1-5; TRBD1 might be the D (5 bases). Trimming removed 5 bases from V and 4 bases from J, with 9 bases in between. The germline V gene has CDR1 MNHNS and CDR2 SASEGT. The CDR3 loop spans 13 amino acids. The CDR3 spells CASSRDRNQPQHF. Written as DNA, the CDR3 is TGTGCCAGCAGTCGCGACAGAAATCAGCCCCAGCATTTT.

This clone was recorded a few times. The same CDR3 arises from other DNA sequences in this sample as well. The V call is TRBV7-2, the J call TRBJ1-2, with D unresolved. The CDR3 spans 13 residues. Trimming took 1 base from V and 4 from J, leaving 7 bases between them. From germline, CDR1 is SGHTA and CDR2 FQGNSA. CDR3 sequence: CASSLDRRYGYTF. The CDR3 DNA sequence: TGTGCCAGCAGCTTAGACCGTCGCTATGGCTACACCTTC.